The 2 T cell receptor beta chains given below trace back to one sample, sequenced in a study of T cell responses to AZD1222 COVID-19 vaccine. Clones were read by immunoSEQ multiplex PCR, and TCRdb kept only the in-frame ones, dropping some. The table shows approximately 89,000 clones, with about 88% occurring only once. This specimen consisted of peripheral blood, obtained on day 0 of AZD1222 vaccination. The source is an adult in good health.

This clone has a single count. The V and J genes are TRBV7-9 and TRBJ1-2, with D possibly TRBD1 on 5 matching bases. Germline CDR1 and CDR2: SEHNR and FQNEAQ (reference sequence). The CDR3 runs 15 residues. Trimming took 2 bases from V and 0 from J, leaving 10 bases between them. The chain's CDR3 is CASSLMGGANYGYTF. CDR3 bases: TGTGCCAGCAGCTTAATGGGGGGTGCTAACTATGGCTACACCTTC.

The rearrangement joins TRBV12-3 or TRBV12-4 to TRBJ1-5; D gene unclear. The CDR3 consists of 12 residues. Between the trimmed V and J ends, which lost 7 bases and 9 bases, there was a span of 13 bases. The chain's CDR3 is CASTLGVGPQHF. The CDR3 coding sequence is TGTGCCAGCACCTTGGGTGTGGGGCCCCAGCATTTT.